These 12 T cell receptor beta chains were all obtained from the same sample, sequenced in a study of cytomegalovirus exposure and HLA in healthy donors. Primers for the PCR totalled 60 Vbeta and 13 Jbeta. The assay was immunoSEQ multiplex PCR, and TCRdb's table has in-frame clones only and misses some. The sample holds about 150,000 clones, approximately 80% seen once. Sequenced material: PBMCs. All receptors come from a woman in her fifties or sixties in good health and CMV-seropositive.

The rearrangement joins TRBV6-6 to TRBJ2-2, with a weak D call TRBD2 (5 bases). CDR3 length: 16 residues. V dropped 2 bases and J dropped 7 bases, with 17 bases sitting between them. CDR1 is MNHNY, CDR2 SVGAGI, per germline (reference sequence). The CDR3 sequence: CASSYAAAPAGGELFF. CDR3 nucleotides: TGTGCCAGCAGTTACGCCGCGGCCCCCGCGGGCGGGGAGCTGTTTTTT.

This clone has a handful of counts. V usage is TRBV11-2 and J usage is TRBJ2-7; 8 bases agree with TRBD1. CDR3 size: 15 residues. In germline, CDR1 is SGHAT, CDR2 FQNNGV. After removal of 3 bases from V and 4 bases from J, the junction contained 8 bases not matched to a gene. The DNA for the CDR3 is TGTGCCAGCAGCTTCGGCCAGGGGGCTTTGTACGAGCAGTACTTC. This gives the protein CASSFGQGALYEQYF.

This clone has just a few counts. The chain joins TRBV7-2 to TRBJ2-1; D not resolved. V was clipped by 0 bases and J by 5 bases, with 8 bases between them. The CDR3 covers 14 residues. CDR1 and CDR2 (germline): SGHTA, FQGNSA. The CDR3 DNA sequence: TGTGCCAGCAGCTTAGCGATGAGTAACAATGAGCAGTTCTTC. It specifies CASSLAMSNNEQFF.

The V call is TRBV4-2, the J call TRBJ1-4; D possibly corresponds to TRBD1 (5 bases). The CDR3 is 12 amino acids. V lost 6 bases, J lost 4 bases, and 6 bases lay in between. The V gene's germline CDR1 is LGHNA and CDR2 YNFKEQ. The CDR3 DNA sequence: TGTGCCAGCAGAGACAGTAATGAAAAACTGTTTTTT. This encodes CASRDSNEKLFF.

This chain links TRBV29-1 with TRBJ2-1, with 8 nucleotides matching TRBD1. After removal of 6 bases from V and 7 bases from J, the junction contained 8 bases not matched to a gene. The CDR3 is made up of 13 amino acids. Germline loops: CDR1 SQVTM, CDR2 ANQGSEA. The CDR3 DNA reads as TGCAGCGTGTCGACAGGGGAGGTGAATGAGCAGTTCTTC. It is translated as CSVSTGEVNEQFF.

This clone was counted a few times. The identical CDR3 is also encoded by other nucleotide sequences in the sample. The chain joins TRBV5-1 to TRBJ2-6; TRBD2 aligns across 8 bases. CDR3 length equals 16 residues. V dropped 2 bases and J dropped 2; count of bases not matched to a gene: 3. CDR1 is SGHRS and CDR2 is YFSETQ in the germline V gene. DNA of the CDR3: TGCGCCAGCAGCTTCGGGGGGGGTGCTGGGGCCAACGTCCTGACTTTC. It yields the protein CASSFGGGAGANVLTF.

The chain recombines TRBV2 with TRBJ1-2; D gene unclear. Trimming took 7 bases from V and 2 from J, leaving 17 bases between them. The CDR3 extends over 15 amino acids. CDR1 and CDR2 (germline): SNHLY, FYNNEI. CDR3 amino acids: CASTAIAPGNYGYTF. As DNA, the CDR3 is TGTGCCAGCACGGCAATAGCTCCCGGGAACTATGGCTACACCTTC. Variable domain in full (rest from reference TRBV2 and TRBJ1-2): EPEVTQTPSHQVTQMGQEVILRCVPISNHLYFYWYRQILGQKVEFLVSFYNNEISEKSEIFDDQFSVERPDGSNFTLKIRSTKLEDSAMYFCASTAIAPGNYGYTFGSGTRLTVV.

The chain recombines TRBV5-1 with TRBJ2-7; tentatively, D is TRBD1 (6 bases). Trimming removed 4 bases at V and 0 bases at J, with 14 bases between. Germline CDR1 reads SGHRS; CDR2 reads YFSETQ. The CDR3 runs to 15 residues. The CDR3 sequence is CASSEQGPPSYEQYF. The CDR3 DNA reads as TGCGCCAGCAGCGAACAGGGCCCTCCCTCCTACGAGCAGTACTTC.

This clone was seen more than once but under ten times. The chain recombines TRBV7-9 with TRBJ2-3; no reliable D call. This CDR3 spans 13 amino acids. The germline V gene has CDR1 SEHNR and CDR2 FQNEAQ (reference sequence). With 2 bases removed from V and 2 bases from J, the gap between germline ends came to 5 bases. CDR3 DNA: TGTGCCAGCAGCTTACTCCTCACAGATACGCAGTATTTT. Its translation is CASSLLLTDTQYF. Looking up the rest from reference TRBV7-9 and TRBJ2-3 gives the full variable domain: DTGVSQNPRHKITKRGQNVTFRCDPISEHNRLYWYRQTLGQGPEFLTYFQNEAQLEKSRLLSDRFSAERPKGSFSTLEIQRTEQGDSAMYLCASSLLLTDTQYFGPGTRLTVL.

This clone was found a few times. CDR3 nucleotides: TGTGCCAGCAGCTTAGAACAGTATAATTCACCCCTCCACTTT. Translation gives CASSLEQYNSPLHF. The V gene is TRBV7-9, the J gene TRBJ1-6; D is uncertain. The CDR3 is made up of 14 amino acids. CDR1 SEHNR and CDR2 FQNEAQ come from the germline V gene (reference sequence). V was clipped by 1 base and J by 4 bases, with 5 bases between them.

This chain joins TRBV29-1 and TRBJ1-1; maybe TRBD1 (6 bases). The CDR3 runs to 12 residues. The germline V gene has CDR1 SQVTM and CDR2 ANQGSEA. V was trimmed by 6 bases and J by 5 bases, leaving 13 bases between them. The CDR3 DNA is TGCAGCGTATCAAGGGGGAGTACTGAAGCTTTCTTT. Translating it yields CSVSRGSTEAFF.

This rearrangement joins TRBV6-1 to TRBJ2-7, with 10 nucleotides matching TRBD1. The germline gives CDR1 MNHNS, CDR2 SASEGT. The CDR3 contains 14 residues. V lost 4 bases to trimming and J lost 4 bases; unmatched junction nucleotides: 4. The CDR3 loop is CASSARDRGYEQYF. The CDR3 bases are TGTGCCAGCAGTGCCCGGGACAGGGGATACGAGCAGTACTTC.